These T cell receptor beta chains were read from a single sample in a study of T cell repertoires in cytomegalovirus infection. Via MiXCR, TCRdb re-called the reads, giving one row per CDR3 protein. The sample consists of around 300,000 distinct CDR3 sequences, about 26% of them appearing once. Sequenced: PBMCs. Source of these receptors: a human donor in good health (CMV status not recorded). Some clones in this sample may be carry-over from other donors' samples. CDR3s leave out the opening cysteine and the closing phenylalanine or tryptophan.

V,J,CDR3
TRBV20-1,TRBJ1-5,SARSARGSQPQH
TRBV29-1,TRBJ2-3,SAMTSGRGTQY
TRBV28,TRBJ1-5,ASSSTGGFQPQH
TRBV7-2,TRBJ2-7,ASSFSGGGGGGYEQY
TRBV7-2,TRBJ2-2,ASTRPGLAGNTGELF
TRBV27,TRBJ1-1,ASSFGGAWTSLVLPNTEAF
TRBV28,TRBJ2-3,ASSPRDSTDTQY
TRBV28,TRBJ1-1,ASRPGGANTEAF
TRBV30,TRBJ2-1,AWSVLSPAV
TRBV7-9,TRBJ1-6,ASSFYSGSPLH
TRBV6-8,TRBJ1-5,ASSPYRGRVNQPQH
TRBV12-3/TRBV12-4,TRBJ2-1,ASSTTSGTHNEQF
TRBV11-2,TRBJ2-1,ASNHPLANEQF
TRBV5-1,TRBJ1-4,ASSLGPGTQNEKLF
TRBV28,TRBJ2-5,ASSLKTGLAY
TRBV6-6,TRBJ2-6,ASSKGADSGANVLT
TRBV11-2,TRBJ2-7,ASSFRLAAYEQY
TRBV5-1,TRBJ2-7,ASSGGLAGTDEQY
TRBV7-2,TRBJ1-5,ASSLESGRFNQPQH